This T cell receptor (beta chain) was recovered during a study of blood T cell repertoires in COVID-19. Study information: The study drew acute and convalescent COVID-19 samples from the United States, Italy and Spain. Nucleic acid was either cDNA or gDNA, and it came from T cells, B-cell-depleted T cells, or PBMCs.

Germline CDR1 reads LNHDA; CDR2 reads SQIVND (reference sequence). The CDR3 runs 18 residues. V lost 5 bases, J lost 0 bases, and 13 bases stayed unmatched. The authors' processing: How many nucleated cells were present was estimated from reference gene primer amplification. Generated by immunoSEQ multiplex PCR, the TCRdb table keeps only in-frame clones and is missing some. V, J and clone size are taken as reported in that table, and D and trimming were inferred from the DNA itself. The sample lists over 200,000 clones; approximately 91% were seen once. The sequenced sample consisted of peripheral blood. This receptor was obtained from a woman aged 55-75 years with acute or convalescent COVID-19. The J gene is TRBJ1-5, the V gene TRBV19, with 7 bases fitting TRBD1. The CDR3 DNA follows: TGTGCCAGTAGTGTCCGGGACAGTCTCATCTATAGCAATCAGCCCCAGCATTTT. It codes for CASSVRDSLIYSNQPQHF. Variable domain in full (rest from reference TRBV19 and TRBJ1-5): DGGITQSPKYLFRKEGQNVTLSCEQNLNHDAMYWYRQDPGQGLRLIYYSQIVNDFQKGDIAEGYSVSREKKESFPLTVTSAQKNPTAFYLCASSVRDSLIYSNQPQHFGDGTRLSIL.